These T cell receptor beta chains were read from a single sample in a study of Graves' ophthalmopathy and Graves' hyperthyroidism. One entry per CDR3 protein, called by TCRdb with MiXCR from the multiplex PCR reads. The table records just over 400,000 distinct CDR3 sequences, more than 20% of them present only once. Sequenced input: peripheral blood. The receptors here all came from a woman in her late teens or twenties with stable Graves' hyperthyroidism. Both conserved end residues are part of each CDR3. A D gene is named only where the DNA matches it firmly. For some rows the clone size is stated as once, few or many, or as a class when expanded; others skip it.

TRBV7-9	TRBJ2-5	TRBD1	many	CASSITGGAGETQYF	TGTGCCAGCAGCATTACAGGGGGCGCGGGAGAGACCCAGTACTTC
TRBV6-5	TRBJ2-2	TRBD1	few	CASSYAGGYANTGELFF	TGTGCCAGCAGTTACGCAGGGGGATATGCGAACACCGGGGAGCTGTTTTTT
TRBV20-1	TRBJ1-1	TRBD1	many	CSARPGQGLTEAFF	TGCAGTGCTAGACCCGGACAGGGCCTCACTGAAGCTTTCTTT
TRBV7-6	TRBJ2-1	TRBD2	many	CASSQTTSGYNEQFF	TGTGCCAGCAGCCAAACGACTAGCGGCTACAATGAGCAGTTCTTC
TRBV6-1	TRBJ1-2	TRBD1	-	CATSGRGRIYGYTF	TGTGCCACCTCGGGGAGGGGGCGAATCTATGGCTACACCTTC
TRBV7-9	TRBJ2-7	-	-	CASSREMIDEQYF	TGTGCCAGCAGTCGAGAAATGATAGACGAGCAGTACTTC
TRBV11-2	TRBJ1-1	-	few	CASSLGAGYNTEAFF	TGTGCCAGCAGCTTAGGGGCAGGATACAACACTGAAGCTTTCTTT
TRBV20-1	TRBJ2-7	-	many	CSVKYPRDNPYEQYF	TGCAGTGTCAAGTACCCCCGGGACAACCCCTACGAGCAGTACTTC
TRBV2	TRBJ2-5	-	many	CASGYTANQETQYF	TGTGCCAGCGGGTACACCGCCAACCAAGAGACCCAGTACTTC
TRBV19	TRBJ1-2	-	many	CASSADSENYGYTF	TGTGCCAGTAGTGCCGACAGCGAGAACTATGGCTACACCTTC
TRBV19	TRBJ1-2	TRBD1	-	CASSWSGGARGYTF	TGTGCCAGCTCTTGGTCAGGGGGCGCGAGAGGCTACACCTTC
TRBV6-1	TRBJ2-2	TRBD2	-	CASRGGTSGGTGELFF	TGTGCCAGCAGAGGAGGGACTAGCGGAGGGACCGGGGAGCTGTTTTTT
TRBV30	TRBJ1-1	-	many	CAWSWGGAEAFF	TGTGCCTGGAGTTGGGGGGGAGCTGAAGCTTTCTTT
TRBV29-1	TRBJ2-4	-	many	CSGQGRGTKYF	TGCAGCGGCCAGGGGAGAGGCACTAAGTACTTC
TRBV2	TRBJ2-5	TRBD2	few	CASKSTSGIETQYF	TGTGCCAGCAAATCGACTAGCGGGATAGAGACCCAGTACTTC
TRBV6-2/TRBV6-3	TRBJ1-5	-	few	CASSYSGVSNQPQHF	TGTGCCAGCAGTTACTCGGGGGTTAGCAATCAGCCCCAGCATTTT
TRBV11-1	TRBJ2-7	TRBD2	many	CASSPVRLAGPRQYF	TGTGCCAGCAGCCCAGTACGCCTAGCGGGACCCCGGCAGTACTTC
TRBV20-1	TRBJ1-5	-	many	CSASVGSSFNQPQHF	TGCAGTGCTAGTGTTGGATCTTCCTTCAATCAGCCCCAGCATTTT
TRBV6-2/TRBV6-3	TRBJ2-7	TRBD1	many	CASKPGQGPSYEQYF	TGTGCCAGCAAACCGGGACAGGGGCCCTCCTACGAGCAGTACTTC
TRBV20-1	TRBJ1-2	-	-	CSASGTLSNYGYTF	TGCAGTGCCTCCGGAACACTTTCTAACTATGGCTACACCTTC
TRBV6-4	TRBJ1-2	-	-	CASSAKGTWFYGYTF	TGTGCCAGCAGCGCTAAGGGGACATGGTTCTACGGCTACACCTTC
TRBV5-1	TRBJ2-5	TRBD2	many	CASSIGSGRGETQYF	TGCGCCAGCAGCATCGGTAGCGGGAGGGGCGAGACCCAGTACTTC
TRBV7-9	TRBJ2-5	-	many	CASTTGGGREETQYF	TGTGCCAGCACAACCGGGGGCGGGAGAGAAGAGACCCAGTACTTC
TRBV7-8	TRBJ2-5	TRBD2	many	CASSPLAGGIETQYF	TGTGCCAGCAGCCCACTAGCGGGAGGGATAGAGACCCAGTACTTC
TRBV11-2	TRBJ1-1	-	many	CASSLEGGKTEAFF	TGTGCCAGCAGCTTAGAAGGGGGGAAAACTGAAGCTTTCTTT
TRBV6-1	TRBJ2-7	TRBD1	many	CASRRQGLTYEQYF	TGTGCCAGCAGGAGACAGGGCCTCACCTACGAGCAGTACTTC
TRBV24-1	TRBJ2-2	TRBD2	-	CATSDLAGDTGELFF	TGTGCCACCAGTGATCTGGCGGGGGACACCGGGGAGCTGTTTTTT